This T cell receptor beta chain is from a study of cytomegalovirus exposure and HLA in healthy donors. In nominal health when sampled, donors likely had unrecorded immune exposures nonetheless. This clone was recorded only once. Its target is unknown. Findings of the study overall: The authors enumerated 164 TCR beta chains as linked to cytomegalovirus.

PCR amplification relied on 60 Vbeta primers (plus 13 Jbeta primers). Profiling relied on immunoSEQ multiplex PCR, and the TCRdb table lists in-frame clones only, not all of them. The data show about 180,000 clones, with 70% to 80% seen just once and around 1.6% held by the top ten. The specimen sequenced was PBMCs. The receptor comes from a man between 18 and 35 years old in good health and CMV-seronegative.

The CDR3 here is CASSEGGGGNQPQHF. The CDR3 nucleotides read TGTGCCAGCAGTGAAGGTGGAGGGGGCAATCAGCCCCAGCATTTT. The genes are TRBV2 and TRBJ1-5; maybe TRBD1 (5 bases). The CDR3 loop spans 15 amino acids. V was trimmed by 1 base and J by 2 bases, leaving 9 bases between them. Germline CDR1 and CDR2: SNHLY and FYNNEI.